This record concerns one T cell receptor (beta chain) sequence. The antigen remains unidentified. The sample is drawn from a study of PD-1 blockade in classical Hodgkin lymphoma. Study-wide findings and caveats: Baseline diversity in complete responders resembled that of newly diagnosed patients. Patients with an early start, nivolumab under 1 year after ASCT, were excluded.

CDR1 is MDHEN, CDR2 SYDVKM, per germline. V was shortened by 6 bases and J by 5 bases, with 13 bases between the two germline ends. CDR3 length: 14 residues. Measured with immunoSEQ multiplex PCR; TCRdb has only the in-frame clones, and not every one. This repertoire shows about 21,000 clones, approximately 73% found once; its top ten account for about 20%. As for time point: cycle 4 day 1 (C4D1), after about 6 weeks of nivolumab. The patients all showed relapse after autologous stem cell transplantation, while their brentuximab vedotin exposure varied. Complete response, partial response or progressive disease were the best responses.

V and J are TRBV28 and TRBJ1-4, with a possible D match to TRBD1 (6 bases). The specimen comprised peripheral blood mononuclear cells (PBMCs), sampled before the fourth cycle of nivolumab. The clonotype was recovered from a human donor with classical Hodgkin lymphoma. Here the CDR3 reads CASRSGGENEKLFF. For the CDR3, the DNA is TGTGCCAGCAGATCGGGGGGCGAAAATGAAAAACTGTTTTTT.